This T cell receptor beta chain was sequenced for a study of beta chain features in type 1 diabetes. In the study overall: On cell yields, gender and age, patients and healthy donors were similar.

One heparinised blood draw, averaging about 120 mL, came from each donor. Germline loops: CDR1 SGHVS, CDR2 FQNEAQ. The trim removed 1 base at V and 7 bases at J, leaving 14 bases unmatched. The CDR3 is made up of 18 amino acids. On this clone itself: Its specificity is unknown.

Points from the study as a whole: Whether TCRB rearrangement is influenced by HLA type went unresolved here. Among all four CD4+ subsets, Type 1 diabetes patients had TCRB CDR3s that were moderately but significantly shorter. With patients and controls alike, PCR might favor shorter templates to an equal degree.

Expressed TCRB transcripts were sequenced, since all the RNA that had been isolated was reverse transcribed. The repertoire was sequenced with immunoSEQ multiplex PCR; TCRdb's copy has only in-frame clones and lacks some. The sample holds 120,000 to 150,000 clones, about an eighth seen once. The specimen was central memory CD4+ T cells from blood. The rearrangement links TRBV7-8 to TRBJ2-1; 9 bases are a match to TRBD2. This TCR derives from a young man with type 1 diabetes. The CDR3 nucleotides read TGTGCCAGCAGCTTAGTAGGGCCGGCCAGCGGGGGGAAAAATGAGCAGTTCTTC. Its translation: CASSLVGPASGGKNEQFF.